One sample yielded the 29 T cell receptor beta chains listed below, sequenced in a study of blood T cell repertoires in COVID-19 (dated by TCRdb to between 2020 and 2021). Receptor amplification or capture employed the immunoSEQ multiplex PCR assay. This immuneACCESS table, as held by TCRdb, lists in-frame sequences with V and J called but not all clones. Of the missing ones, under half trace to an unresolved V gene in checked studies; the others have no known cause. Here the sample has about 140,000 clones; roughly four fifths occur a single time. The top ten clones comprise less than 4.5% of the sample. Specimen: peripheral blood. These TCRs come from an elderly woman with acute or convalescent COVID-19.

J is TRBJ2-7 and V is TRBV9; 8 bases match TRBD1. This CDR3 has 15 residues. Germline CDR1 is SGDLS and CDR2 is YYNGEE. The J segment lost 3 bases and the V segment lost 0 bases, leaving 5 bases of the junction unmatched. CDR3 bases: TGTGCCAGCAGCGTAGCCCCGGGACAGGTCTACGAGCAGTACTTC. Translation: CASSVAPGQVYEQYF.

The chain combines TRBV10-3 with TRBJ1-2, with no clear D. The CDR3 totals 15 residues. Looked up from germline, CDR1 is ENHRY and CDR2 is SYGVKD. Trimming took off 0 bases at V and 6 bases at J, with 14 bases between the two ends. The chain's CDR3 is CAISESQSTRHGYTF. CDR3 DNA: TGTGCCATCAGTGAGTCCCAGAGTACCAGGCATGGCTACACCTTC.

In its sample, this clone was seen a few times. The chain links TRBV24-1 to TRBJ1-1; D ambiguous. V shed 6 bases and J shed 8 bases, with 12 bases lying between them. This CDR3 is built from 12 residues. From germline, CDR1 is KGHDR and CDR2 SFDVKD. Here the CDR3 DNA reads TGTGCCACCAGTTCCGAGGGTTCCGAAGCTTTCTTT. Its translation is CATSSEGSEAFF.

This clone was seen a few times. The CDR3 is CASAKGRFYGYTF. The DNA of the CDR3 is TGTGCCTCTGCAAAGGGGAGGTTCTATGGCTACACCTTC. This chain links TRBV30 with TRBJ1-2; tentative D call: TRBD1 (5 bases). CDR3 length: 13 amino acids. The V gene's germline CDR1 is GTSNPN and CDR2 SVGIG (reference sequence). Trimming shortened V by 7 bases and J by 4 bases, and 16 bases separated the two germline ends.

The rearrangement joins TRBV28 to TRBJ2-7; 7 bases align to TRBD1. The CDR3 is 13 amino acids. Germline CDR1 MDHEN, CDR2 SYDVKM. V lost 7 bases to trimming and J lost 4 bases; unmatched junction nucleotides: 7. CDR3: CASNDGTVYEQYF. DNA of the CDR3: TGTGCCAGCAATGACGGGACAGTTTACGAGCAGTACTTC.

About this clone itself: Additional DNA sequences in this sample encode the identical CDR3. The genes are TRBV27 and TRBJ2-1; a weak D match, TRBD1 (6 bases). The CDR3 length is 14 residues. Germline V gives CDR1 MNHEY, CDR2 SMNVEV (reference sequence). V gave up 6 bases and J gave up 4 bases, with 13 bases separating them. DNA of the CDR3: TGTGCCAGCAGCTTGGGACACACATACAATGAGCAGTTCTTC. Translated, it gives CASSLGHTYNEQFF.

The rearrangement joins TRBV5-1 to TRBJ2-3, with TRBD2 as a possible D gene (6 bases). Germline values: CDR1 SGHRS, CDR2 YFSETQ. The CDR3 loop spans 16 amino acids. The germline V and J ends were trimmed by 3 bases and 1 base, with 15 bases remaining between them. This CDR3 is CASSWTTTVGTDTQYF. The CDR3 region has the DNA TGCGCCAGCAGCTGGACTACGACAGTGGGCACAGATACGCAGTATTTT.

The chain couples TRBV6-5 to TRBJ1-2, with 8 bases fitting TRBD1. V was pared by 4 bases and J by 6 bases, with 13 bases of the junction left unmatched. There are 16 residues in the CDR3. From germline, CDR1 is MNHEY and CDR2 SVGAGI. The DNA of the CDR3 is TGTGCCAGCAGTTCAGATACGGAACAGGGGGTGGATGGCTACACCTTC. This encodes CASSSDTEQGVDGYTF.

The chain couples TRBV18 to TRBJ1-2, with TRBD1 matching over 7 bases. CDR3 length: 15 residues. Germline loops: CDR1 KGHSH, CDR2 LQKENI. V lost 0 bases to trimming and J lost 5 bases; unmatched junction nucleotides: 6. Here the CDR3 DNA reads TGTGCCAGCTCACCACCTGCAGGGGGATATTATGGCTACACCTTC. It translates to CASSPPAGGYYGYTF.

The chain is built from TRBV28 and TRBJ1-5, with D possibly being TRBD1 (5 bases). V dropped 8 bases and J dropped 7 bases, with 18 bases sitting between them. The CDR3 runs 14 residues. Per germline, CDR1 MDHEN and CDR2 SYDVKM. The CDR3 sequence is CASSLWDGGQPQHF. Here the CDR3 DNA reads TGTGCCAGCTCCCTTTGGGACGGAGGGCAGCCCCAGCATTTT. The full variable domain, in which reference TRBV28 and TRBJ1-5 provide the parts outside the CDR3, is DVKVTQSSRYLVKRTGEKVFLECVQDMDHENMFWYRQDPGLGLRLIYFSYDVKMKEKGDIPEGYSVSREKKERFSLILESASTNQTSMYLCASSLWDGGQPQHFGDGTRLSIL.

CDR3 sequence (DNA): TGTGCCAGCAGCGTAGTCTCCACAGATACGCAGTATTTT. Its protein is CASSVVSTDTQYF. The chain employs TRBV9 and TRBJ2-3; D not certain. V was clipped by 0 bases and J by 2 bases, with 4 bases between them. This CDR3 contains 13 residues. CDR1 and CDR2 (germline): SGDLS, YYNGEE. Using reference TRBV9 and TRBJ2-3 for the parts outside the CDR3, the full variable domain is DSGVTQTPKHLITATGQRVTLRCSPRSGDLSVYWYQQSLDQGLQFLIQYYNGEERAKGNILERFSAQQFPDLHSELNLSSLELGDSALYFCASSVVSTDTQYFGPGTRLTVL.

This chain connects TRBV5-1 to TRBJ2-3; 13 bases are shared with TRBD2. This CDR3 is built from 14 residues. V lost 5 bases and J lost 10; bases outside the gene matches: 7. CDR1 and CDR2 (germline): SGHRS, YFSETQ. This chain's CDR3 is CASRTTSGGAAQYF. The CDR3 nucleotides read TGCGCCAGCAGGACCACTAGCGGGGGGGCCGCGCAGTATTTT.

The chain is built from TRBV13 and TRBJ1-2; TRBD1 agrees at 9 bases. Trimming took 5 bases from V and 4 from J; bases not matched to a gene: 26. The CDR3 covers 21 residues. Looked up from germline, CDR1 is PRHDT and CDR2 is FYEKMQ (reference sequence). DNA for the CDR3: TGTGCCAGCAGCCACTTACGCTTTCAAGAAGGGGGACAGGGCCCACTCTATGGCTACACCTTC. Amino acids: CASSHLRFQEGGQGPLYGYTF.

There are a few counts of this clone. CDR3 loop: CASLPRGRGPDTEAFF. The DNA for the CDR3 is TGTGCCAGCTTACCCCGGGGGAGGGGTCCGGACACTGAAGCTTTCTTT. The rearrangement links TRBV28 to TRBJ1-1, with D perhaps matching TRBD1 (5 bases). The ends were cut back, 8 bases at V and 3 bases at J, with 22 bases in the middle. The CDR3 length is 16 residues. Germline CDR1 and CDR2: MDHEN and SYDVKM.

The V call is TRBV28, the J call TRBJ1-3; TRBD1 is a possible D gene (5 bases). CDR3 size: 15 residues. Germline V CDR1 and CDR2: MDHEN, SYDVKM. Deletions cut 4 bases from V and 3 bases from J, with 13 bases between. The CDR3 is CASSYSGSFGNTIYF. In nucleotides, the CDR3 is TGTGCCAGCAGTTACTCAGGGTCCTTTGGAAACACCATATATTTT.

The CDR3 region has the DNA TGTGCCAGCAGCGCAACGCGGAGGGGGGGCCCGGGAGATACGCAGTATTTT. Protein sequence: CASSATRRGGPGDTQYF. The V gene is TRBV9, the J gene TRBJ2-3, with a possible D match to TRBD2 (7 bases). The CDR3 runs 17 residues. CDR1 and CDR2 (germline): SGDLS, YYNGEE. Trimming stripped 3 bases from V and 5 bases from J, with 22 bases between.

The rearrangement links TRBV10-2 to TRBJ1-3, with D tentatively TRBD1 (5 bases). Germline CDR1 reads WSHSY; CDR2 reads SAAADI. Trimming shortened V by 0 bases and J by 4 bases, and 13 bases separated the two germline ends. CDR3 length: 16 amino acids. The CDR3 region is CASSESDIALGNTIYF. Here the CDR3 DNA reads TGCGCCAGCAGTGAGTCGGACATAGCTCTCGGAAACACCATATATTTT.

In DNA form, the CDR3 reads TGTGCCAGCTCGCGAAACGAGCGTCTTTATAATGAAAAACTGTTTTTT. It yields the protein CASSRNERLYNEKLFF. The chain has TRBV18 and TRBJ1-4; D unresolved. This CDR3 is built from 16 residues. The germline V gene has CDR1 KGHSH and CDR2 LQKENI. Between the trimmed V and J ends, which lost 6 bases and 4 bases, there was a span of 18 bases.

V gene TRBV7-7 combines with J gene TRBJ1-5; D remains unclear. The CDR3 is made up of 16 amino acids. With 2 bases removed from V and 0 bases from J, the gap between germline ends came to 11 bases. Germline lookup yields CDR1 SSHAT and CDR2 FNYEAQ (reference sequence). CDR3 loop: CASSLLPTSSNQPQHF. The CDR3 DNA is TGTGCCAGCAGCTTACTCCCAACAAGTAGCAATCAGCCCCAGCATTTT.

The V call is TRBV7-2, the J call TRBJ2-5, with 9 bases matching TRBD2. The CDR3 runs 15 residues. CDR1 and CDR2 from the germline V gene are SGHTA and FQGNSA. Trimming cost V 2 bases and J 5 bases; bases outside gene matches: 6. CDR3 DNA: TGTGCCAGCAGCTTAAATAGCGGGGGTGGGGAGACCCAGTACTTC. It yields the protein CASSLNSGGGETQYF.

As DNA, the CDR3 is TGTGCCAGCTCACCACTTAAGGAGGAGTCTATCTACAATGAGCAGTTCTTC. It translates to CASSPLKEESIYNEQFF. This chain joins TRBV18 and TRBJ2-1, with D perhaps matching TRBD2 (5 bases). The V end lost 1 base, the J end lost 3 bases, and 16 bases lay between the germline ends. The CDR3 consists of 17 residues. CDR1 is KGHSH and CDR2 is LQKENI in the germline V gene.

This sequence joins TRBV7-3 and TRBJ1-1, with no clear D. V was trimmed by 2 bases and J by 1 base, leaving 5 bases between them. The CDR3 runs to 13 residues. The V gene's germline CDR1 is SGHTA and CDR2 FQGTGA. In nucleotides, the CDR3 is TGTGCCAGCAGCTTAGGCTGGAACACTGAAGCTTTCTTT. This gives the protein CASSLGWNTEAFF.

As concerns this clone: Within the sample, other DNA sequences also encode this same CDR3. The genes are TRBV24-1 and TRBJ1-5; 7 bases are shared with TRBD1. Germline V gene lookup returns CDR1 KGHDR and CDR2 SFDVKD. There are 13 residues in the CDR3. V trimming: 5 bases; J trimming: 7 bases; junction bases outside the gene matches: 4. The CDR3 sequence is CATSARGSQPQHF. The CDR3 DNA sequence: TGTGCCACCAGTGCCAGGGGGAGCCAGCCCCAGCATTTT.

The chain employs TRBV25-1 and TRBJ2-7; 12 bases fit TRBD1. V dropped 6 bases and J dropped 4; count of bases not matched to a gene: 7. The CDR3 sequence is 15 residues long. The germline V gene encodes CDR1 MGHDK and CDR2 SYGVNS. The CDR3 loop reads CASRSGTGGVYEQYF. The CDR3 DNA reads TGTGCCAGCAGGTCCGGGACAGGGGGCGTGTACGAGCAGTACTTC.

The gene calls are TRBV7-3 and TRBJ2-5; 8 positions match TRBD2. Germline-derived CDR1 and CDR2 are SGHTA and FQGTGA. V dropped 1 base and J dropped 2; count of bases not matched to a gene: 3. CDR3 length: 15 residues. The CDR3, as DNA: TGTGCCAGCAGCTTAAATCCTAGCGGGCAAGAGACCCAGTACTTC. Translation gives CASSLNPSGQETQYF.

This rearrangement joins TRBV30 to TRBJ2-5; a possible D gene is TRBD1 (5 bases). V was pared by 0 bases and J by 13 bases, with 12 bases between. The germline V gene encodes CDR1 GTSNPN and CDR2 SVGIG (reference sequence). The CDR3 is 11 residues long. CDR3 loop: CAWSVLTAPYF. The CDR3 DNA sequence: TGTGCCTGGAGTGTACTGACAGCACCGTACTTC. The full variable domain, rest sourced from reference TRBV30 and TRBJ2-5, is SQTIHQWPATLVQPVGSPLSLECTVEGTSNPNLYWYRQAAGRGLQLLFYSVGIGQISSEVPQNLSASRPQDRQFILSSKKLLLSDSGFYLCAWSVLTAPYFGPGTRLLVL.

CDR3 in DNA: TGTGCCAGCAGCCGTACAACCTACCTCGGGTCTGGGGCCAACGTCCTGACTTTC. This translates into CASSRTTYLGSGANVLTF. The rearrangement links TRBV7-6 to TRBJ2-6; D is unclear. CDR3 length: 18 amino acids. V shed 5 bases and J shed 1 base, with 18 bases lying between them. CDR1 and CDR2 from the germline V gene are SGHVS and FNYEAQ.

The V call is TRBV7-2, the J call TRBJ1-2, with 7 bases fitting TRBD1. CDR1 is SGHTA and CDR2 is FQGNSA in the germline V gene. V shed 5 bases, J shed 5 bases, and the junction held 5 bases outside the gene matches. The CDR3 runs to 13 residues. DNA of the CDR3: TGTGCCAGCAGCGTCGGGACAGCTTATGGCTACACCTTC. Its protein product is CASSVGTAYGYTF.

V gene TRBV10-3 combines with J gene TRBJ1-1, with 9 bases identical to TRBD1. From germline, CDR1 is ENHRY and CDR2 SYGVKD. The V gene end was trimmed by 2 bases and the J gene end by 2 bases; junction bases not matched to a gene: 9. This CDR3 is 17 amino acids long. CDR3: CAISEGQGTPENTEAFF. The CDR3 DNA is TGTGCCATCAGTGAGGGACAGGGGACCCCCGAAAACACTGAAGCTTTCTTT.